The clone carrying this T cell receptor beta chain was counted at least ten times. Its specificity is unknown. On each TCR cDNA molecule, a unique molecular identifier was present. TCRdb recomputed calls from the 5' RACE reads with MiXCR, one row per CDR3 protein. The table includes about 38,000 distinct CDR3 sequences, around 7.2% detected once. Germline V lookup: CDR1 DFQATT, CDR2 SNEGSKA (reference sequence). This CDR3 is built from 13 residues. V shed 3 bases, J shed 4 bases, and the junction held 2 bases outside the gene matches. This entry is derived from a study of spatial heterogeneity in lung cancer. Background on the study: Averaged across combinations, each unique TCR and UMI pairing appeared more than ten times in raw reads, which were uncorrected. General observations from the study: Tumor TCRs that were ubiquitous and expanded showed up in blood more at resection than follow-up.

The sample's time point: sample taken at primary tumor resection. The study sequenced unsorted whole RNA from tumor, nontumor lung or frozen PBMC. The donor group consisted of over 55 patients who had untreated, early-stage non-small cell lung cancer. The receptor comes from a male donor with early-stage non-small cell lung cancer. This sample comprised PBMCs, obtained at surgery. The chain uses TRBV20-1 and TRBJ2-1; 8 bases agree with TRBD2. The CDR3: CSASGGGYNEQFF. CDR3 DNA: TGCAGTGCTAGTGGCGGGGGGTACAATGAGCAGTTCTTC.